Each of the 14 T cell receptor beta chains below was sequenced from the same sample in a study of blood T cell repertoires in COVID-19. Produced via immunoSEQ multiplex PCR; TCRdb's table is partial and in-frame only. The sample holds about 200,000 clones, approximately 86% seen once. Sequenced sample: peripheral blood. These receptors all stem from a man aged 55-75 years with acute or convalescent COVID-19.

The chain links TRBV27 to TRBJ1-1, with unresolved D. CDR1 MNHEY and CDR2 SMNVEV come from the germline V gene (reference sequence). Between the trimmed V and J ends, which lost 2 bases and 3 bases, there was a span of 13 bases. The CDR3 consists of 15 residues. CDR3 sequence (DNA): TGTGCCAGCAGTTTAAGTCAGTTTCGGGACACTGAAGCTTTCTTT. Encoded protein: CASSLSQFRDTEAFF.

This sequence joins TRBV9 and TRBJ2-5; 11 bases are a match to TRBD1. Looked up from germline, CDR1 is SGDLS and CDR2 is YYNGEE. This CDR3 comprises 16 residues. With V trimmed by 1 base and J by 5 bases, 7 bases remained unmatched. DNA of the CDR3: TGTGCCAGCAGCGTAACCGGGACAGGGGGAAAGGAGACCCAGTACTTC. Translation: CASSVTGTGGKETQYF.

The J gene is TRBJ1-2, the V gene TRBV9; weak D call: TRBD1 (5 bases). V lost 0 bases and J lost 2, with 11 bases in between. Germline V CDR1 and CDR2: SGDLS, YYNGEE. The CDR3 totals 15 residues. The CDR3, as DNA: TGTGCCAGCAGCGTAGTTGCGGGGGTAAACTATGGCTACACCTTC. This sequence encodes CASSVVAGVNYGYTF. Combining the CDR3 with reference TRBV9 and TRBJ1-2 gives the whole variable domain DSGVTQTPKHLITATGQRVTLRCSPRSGDLSVYWYQQSLDQGLQFLIQYYNGEERAKGNILERFSAQQFPDLHSELNLSSLELGDSALYFCASSVVAGVNYGYTFGSGTRLTVV.

This chain joins TRBV19 and TRBJ2-5; 7 nucleotides match TRBD2. V was clipped by 3 bases and J by 2 bases; unmatched bases: 9. Germline CDR1 is LNHDA and CDR2 is SQIVND (reference sequence). The CDR3 runs to 16 residues. In DNA form, the CDR3 reads TGTGCCAGTAGTATTTGGGGAGGGGCCCGACAAGAGACCCAGTACTTC. Its protein is CASSIWGGARQETQYF.

The gene calls are TRBV7-2 and TRBJ2-3; TRBD2 is a possible D gene (6 bases). The CDR3 extends over 15 amino acids. Trimming removed 5 bases from V and 0 bases from J, with 12 bases in between. Germline V gene lookup returns CDR1 SGHTA and CDR2 FQGNSA. This chain's CDR3 is CASSPRRGSTDTQYF. For the CDR3, the DNA is TGTGCCAGCAGCCCCCGCCGGGGGAGCACAGATACGCAGTATTTT.

V gene TRBV7-6 combines with J gene TRBJ2-7; 8 bases agree with TRBD1. The CDR3 covers 16 residues. The trim removed 4 bases at V and 6 bases at J, leaving 14 bases unmatched. The germline V gene encodes CDR1 SGHVS and CDR2 FNYEAQ. The CDR3 region is CASSSGQETWSSEQYF. The CDR3 bases are TGTGCCAGCAGCTCGGGACAGGAAACATGGTCTAGCGAGCAGTACTTC.

The chain recombines TRBV4-2 with TRBJ1-6; 10 nucleotides line up with TRBD1. Germline V gives CDR1 LGHNA, CDR2 YNFKEQ. J gave up 9 bases and V 1 base, and 6 bases lay outside the gene matches. The CDR3 covers 16 residues. The CDR3 sequence is CASSQGGDRGLSPLHF. DNA of the CDR3: TGTGCCAGCAGCCAAGGTGGCGACAGGGGGCTTTCACCCCTCCACTTT.

For this clone: The same CDR3 arises from other DNA sequences in this sample as well. The rearrangement joins TRBV5-1 to TRBJ2-7; 10 positions match TRBD2. This CDR3 is built from 14 residues. Trimming took 5 bases from V and 4 from J; bases not matched to a gene: 6. In germline, CDR1 is SGHRS, CDR2 YFSETQ. DNA of the CDR3: TGCGCCAGCAGTCTAGCGGGGGACTCTTACGAGCAGTACTTC. Protein sequence: CASSLAGDSYEQYF.

The rearrangement links TRBV19 to TRBJ1-2, with 7 bases identical to TRBD1. CDR1 is LNHDA, CDR2 SQIVND, per germline (reference sequence). The CDR3 has 16 amino acids. V lost 5 bases and J lost 1; bases outside the gene matches: 10. For the CDR3, the DNA is TGTGCCAGTAGTCCGGCCGGACAGGCGGTTAACTATGGCTACACCTTC. The encoded protein is CASSPAGQAVNYGYTF.

This clone was seen only a few times. For the CDR3, the DNA is TGTGCCAGCAGTAAGGAGCGCGGGGAGCTGTTTTTT. It is translated as CASSKERGELFF. The chain carries TRBV2 and TRBJ2-2; unclear D gene. The CDR3 has 12 amino acids. From germline, CDR1 is SNHLY and CDR2 FYNNEI. V was pared by 5 bases and J by 7 bases, with 8 bases between.

V gene TRBV9 combines with J gene TRBJ1-4, with 9 bases lining up with TRBD1. CDR3 size: 17 residues. Trimming at V came to 3 bases and at J to 1 base, leaving 7 bases not matched to a gene. The germline V gene encodes CDR1 SGDLS and CDR2 YYNGEE. CDR3 sequence: CASSAWTGAVTNEKLFF. DNA of the CDR3: TGTGCCAGCAGCGCTTGGACAGGGGCGGTAACTAATGAAAAACTGTTTTTT.

V gene TRBV19 combines with J gene TRBJ1-4, with 10 nucleotides matching TRBD1. Per the germline V gene, CDR1 is LNHDA and CDR2 is SQIVND (reference sequence). V lost 5 bases and J lost 1; bases outside the gene matches: 4. CDR3 length: 16 amino acids. DNA for the CDR3: TGTGCCAGTAGTCTTGGACAGGGGGGAACTAATGAAAAACTGTTTTTT. Protein sequence: CASSLGQGGTNEKLFF.

This chain connects TRBV6-5 to TRBJ1-5, with 12 bases matching TRBD1. V dropped 6 bases and J dropped 7; count of bases not matched to a gene: 4. The CDR3 length is 14 residues. The germline V gene encodes CDR1 MNHEY and CDR2 SVGAGI. The CDR3 sequence is CASSKGQGAQPQHF. The CDR3, as DNA: TGTGCCAGCAGCAAGGGACAGGGGGCCCAGCCCCAGCATTTT.

This chain uses TRBV11-3 with TRBJ2-7; maybe TRBD1 (7 bases). Trimming cost V 5 bases and J 5 bases, with 16 bases left between them. Germline V lookup: CDR1 SGHNT, CDR2 YENEEA. This CDR3 is built from 14 residues. The CDR3 region has the DNA TGTGCCAGCAGCCCAGGGGGGTCGCGGAACGAGCAGTACTTC. Translation: CASSPGGSRNEQYF.